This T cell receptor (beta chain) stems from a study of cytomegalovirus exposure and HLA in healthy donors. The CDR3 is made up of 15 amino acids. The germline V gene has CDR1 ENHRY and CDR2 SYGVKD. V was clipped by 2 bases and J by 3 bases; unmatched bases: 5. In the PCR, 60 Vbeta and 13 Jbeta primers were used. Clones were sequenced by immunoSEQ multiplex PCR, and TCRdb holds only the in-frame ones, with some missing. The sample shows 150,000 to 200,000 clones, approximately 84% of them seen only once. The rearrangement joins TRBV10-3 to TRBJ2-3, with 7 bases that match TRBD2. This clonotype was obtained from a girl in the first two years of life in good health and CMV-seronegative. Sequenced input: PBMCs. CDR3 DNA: TGTGCCATCAGTGAGGTAGGCGGGAGTACAGATACGCAGTATTTT. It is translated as CAISEVGGSTDTQYF.